Following are 25 T cell receptor beta chains from one sample sequenced in a study of PD-1 blockade in mismatch repair-deficient tumors. Sequencing was performed with immunoSEQ multiplex PCR; in TCRdb, only in-frame clones are kept and a portion is missing. The table shows tens of thousands of clones, with roughly 80% occurring only once. The sample was peripheral blood, taken 44 weeks after starting pembrolizumab. These receptor sequences come from an adult with mismatch repair-deficient cancer.

The chain couples TRBV6-6 to TRBJ2-5; TRBD1 might be the D (6 bases). Germline CDR1 and CDR2: MNHNY and SVGAGI (reference sequence). The CDR3 is 14 residues long. Trimming removed 0 bases at V and 3 bases at J, with 8 bases between. The CDR3, as DNA: TGTGCCAGCAGTTACTCGAACAGGGAAGAGACCCAGTACTTC. It translates to CASSYSNREETQYF.

The chain is built from TRBV7-3 and TRBJ2-7; tentative D call: TRBD1 (5 bases). Trimming cost V 5 bases and J 6 bases, with 14 bases left between them. The CDR3 runs 13 residues. Germline CDR1 is SGHTA and CDR2 is FQGTGA. DNA for the CDR3: TGTGCCAGCAGCCTCACGGGTACAGGCGAGCAGTACTTC. It codes for CASSLTGTGEQYF.

This clone was seen a handful of times. CDR3 bases: TGTGCCAGCAGTACAGGGAACGCCCAAGAGACCCAGTACTTC. Translated, it gives CASSTGNAQETQYF. The chain is built from TRBV6-4 and TRBJ2-5; maybe TRBD1 (6 bases). Germline CDR1 reads MRHNA; CDR2 reads SNTAGT. V was cut by 5 bases and J by 1 base, with 11 bases left in between. The CDR3 is 14 amino acids.

The chain employs TRBV28 and TRBJ2-5; possibly TRBD2 for D (5 bases). Deletions cut 7 bases from V and 3 bases from J, with 15 bases between. The CDR3 extends over 14 amino acids. Per the germline V gene, CDR1 is MDHEN and CDR2 is SYDVKM. The CDR3 nucleotides are TGTGCCAGCACCATGGACGACGGGAAAGAGACCCAGTACTTC. This sequence encodes CASTMDDGKETQYF.

The chain couples TRBV4-1 to TRBJ1-1; D remains unclear. The germline V gene encodes CDR1 MGHRA and CDR2 YSYEKL. This CDR3 region has 15 residues. V was trimmed by 1 base and J by 1 base, leaving 10 bases between them. As DNA, the CDR3 is TGCGCCAGCAGCCAAGCTATTCTCCAGAACACTGAAGCTTTCTTT. It is translated as CASSQAILQNTEAFF.

The J gene is TRBJ2-6, the V gene TRBV6-1; possible D gene TRBD1, 6 bases. Germline-derived CDR1 and CDR2 are MNHNS and SASEGT. Trimming pared 9 bases from V and 2 bases from J, leaving 14 bases between. The CDR3 covers 15 residues. The CDR3 sequence: CASQPSGAGANVLTF. CDR3 DNA sequence: TGTGCCAGTCAACCCTCAGGGGCTGGGGCCAACGTCCTGACTTTC.

The chain employs TRBV6-5 and TRBJ2-7; no reliable D call. Between the trimmed V and J ends, which lost 10 bases and 4 bases, there was a span of 11 bases. CDR3 length: 11 amino acids. Germline values: CDR1 MNHEY, CDR2 SVGAGI. In DNA form, the CDR3 reads TGTGCCACCCAGACCGGGTACGAGCAGTACTTC. Protein product: CATQTGYEQYF.

This clone was observed a single time. The chain has TRBV7-3 and TRBJ2-1; 8 bases are a match to TRBD1. The V gene's germline CDR1 is SGHTA and CDR2 FQGTGA. J lost 5 bases, V lost 5 bases, and 8 bases had no gene match. The CDR3 consists of 15 residues. The CDR3 is CASSRRTGSNNEQFF. The CDR3 nucleotides are TGTGCCAGCAGCCGACGGACAGGGAGCAACAATGAGCAGTTCTTC.

The V call is TRBV7-9, the J call TRBJ1-1; 7 bases align to TRBD1. Germline lookup yields CDR1 SEHNR and CDR2 FQNEAQ (reference sequence). CDR3 length: 15 amino acids. After removal of 5 bases from V and 1 base from J, the junction contained 7 bases not matched to a gene. The CDR3 protein is CASSMTGQANTEAFF. CDR3 bases: TGTGCCAGCAGCATGACAGGGCAAGCGAACACTGAAGCTTTCTTT.

The V gene is TRBV4-3, the J gene TRBJ2-4, with 9 positions matching TRBD2. This CDR3 region has 18 residues. V dropped 2 bases and J dropped 0; count of bases not matched to a gene: 8. The germline V gene encodes CDR1 LGHNA and CDR2 YSLEER. The CDR3 spells CASSQYLASGIAKNIQYF. The CDR3 DNA reads TGCGCCAGCAGCCAATACCTTGCTAGCGGGATAGCCAAAAACATTCAGTACTTC.

This sequence joins TRBV2 and TRBJ2-5; 12 bases line up with TRBD1. Germline CDR1 reads SNHLY; CDR2 reads FYNNEI. The CDR3 has 15 amino acids. V lost 8 bases and J lost 2; bases outside the gene matches: 6. CDR3 residues: CASLWDRGPQETQYF. CDR3 coding DNA: TGTGCCAGCCTCTGGGACAGGGGGCCACAAGAGACCCAGTACTTC.

This clone is a singleton in its sample. This chain uses TRBV7-9 with TRBJ2-1; D is perhaps TRBD1 (5 bases). Germline loops: CDR1 SEHNR, CDR2 FQNEAQ (reference sequence). V dropped 6 bases and J dropped 7 bases, with 13 bases sitting between them. The CDR3 totals 13 residues. Here the CDR3 DNA reads TGTGCCAGCAGGGGCCAGGGCCCGAATGAGCAGTTCTTC. The encoded protein is CASRGQGPNEQFF.

The chain carries TRBV14 and TRBJ2-5, with TRBD1 matching 9 bases. V shed 5 bases and J 5 bases; nucleotides not matched to a gene: 9. The CDR3 is made up of 15 amino acids. Germline CDR1 and CDR2: SGHDN and FVKESK. Here the CDR3 reads CASSNLQGAEETQYF. The CDR3 DNA reads TGTGCCAGCAGCAATCTACAGGGGGCGGAGGAGACCCAGTACTTC.

V gene TRBV10-3 combines with J gene TRBJ1-5, with TRBD1 as a possible D gene (6 bases). The CDR3 totals 13 residues. V was clipped by 5 bases and J by 5 bases, with 10 bases between them. From germline, CDR1 is ENHRY and CDR2 SYGVKD. In nucleotides, the CDR3 is TGTGCCATCAGTCGGGACAAGGATCAGCCCCAGCATTTT. Translation gives CAISRDKDQPQHF.

The chain combines TRBV11-3 with TRBJ2-1; 10 bases agree with TRBD1. This CDR3 region has 14 residues. Germline assignment: CDR1 SGHNT and CDR2 YENEEA. V lost 5 bases, J lost 5 bases, and 3 bases stayed unmatched. The CDR3 loop is CASSRDRGNNEQFF. The CDR3 bases are TGTGCCAGCAGCCGGGACAGGGGAAACAATGAGCAGTTCTTC.

The rearrangement uses TRBV6-1 and TRBJ1-4; D possibly corresponds to TRBD1 (5 bases). CDR1 is MNHNS, CDR2 SASEGT, per germline. The CDR3 length is 14 residues. V lost 6 bases, J lost 3 bases, and 11 bases lay in between. The CDR3 loop reads CASSSGSPNEKLFF. CDR3 in DNA: TGTGCCAGCAGCTCAGGGTCCCCTAATGAAAAACTGTTTTTT.

The chain employs TRBV5-4 and TRBJ2-7; D gene unclear. Germline V gene data show CDR1 as SGHNT and CDR2 as YYREEE (reference sequence). The CDR3 extends over 14 amino acids. V was cut by 4 bases and J by 0 bases, with 11 bases left in between. CDR3 coding DNA: TGTGCCAGCAGCCCCGACACCAGCTCCTACGAGCAGTACTTC. This translates into CASSPDTSSYEQYF.

This clone turned up a few times. DNA for the CDR3: TGTGCCAGCAGGGCCGGGGGCGGCGGGAGTTCGGGCTACGAGCAGTACTTC. Amino acids: CASRAGGGGSSGYEQYF. This chain links TRBV2 with TRBJ2-7; the D gene is possibly TRBD2 (7 bases). Between the trimmed V and J ends, which lost 6 bases and 3 bases, there was a span of 24 bases. CDR1 and CDR2 (germline): SNHLY, FYNNEI. This CDR3 spans 17 amino acids. Using reference TRBV2 and TRBJ2-7 for the parts outside the CDR3, the full variable domain is EPEVTQTPSHQVTQMGQEVILRCVPISNHLYFYWYRQILGQKVEFLVSFYNNEISEKSEIFDDQFSVERPDGSNFTLKIRSTKLEDSAMYFCASRAGGGGSSGYEQYFGPGTRLTVT.

The chain joins TRBV30 to TRBJ1-2, with 9 bases fitting TRBD1. V shed 4 bases, J shed 2 bases, and the junction held 5 bases outside the gene matches. Germline V gives CDR1 GTSNPN, CDR2 SVGIG (reference sequence). The CDR3 is 14 amino acids. The CDR3 loop is CAWTEQGANYGYTF. DNA for the CDR3: TGTGCCTGGACTGAACAGGGGGCCAACTATGGCTACACCTTC.

In DNA form, the CDR3 reads TGTGCCAGTAGTATCTCAGGAGTGTCAAGCTCCTACGAGCAGTACTTC. Encoded protein: CASSISGVSSSYEQYF. The chain joins TRBV19 to TRBJ2-7; D is unresolved. The CDR3 totals 16 residues. V gave up 3 bases and J gave up 0 bases, with 15 bases separating them. Germline-derived CDR1 and CDR2 are LNHDA and SQIVND (reference sequence).

This chain uses TRBV2 with TRBJ1-1; D gene ambiguous. The length of the CDR3 is 14 residues. Looked up from germline, CDR1 is SNHLY and CDR2 is FYNNEI. Deletions cut 0 bases from V and 4 bases from J, with 9 bases between. CDR3 sequence reads: CASSEARQPTEAFF. CDR3 bases: TGTGCCAGCAGTGAAGCCCGCCAGCCCACTGAAGCTTTCTTT.

As to this clone: The DNA is omitted, as the CDR3 cannot be located on it reliably, and the CDR3 follows TCRdb's listing. The chain joins TRBV7-2 to TRBJ2-3; the table assigns TRBD2, which was not confirmed against the DNA. Germline values: CDR1 SGHTA, CDR2 FQGNSA. The CDR3 is made up of 19 amino acids, end residues included. CDR3 region: CASSFGPGLAGAGTDTQYF.

This clone was observed a single time. The rearrangement uses TRBV7-9 and TRBJ2-5; weak D call: TRBD2 (5 bases). The CDR3 length is 13 residues. Trimming left V 2 bases short and J 4 bases short, with 8 bases between. Germline CDR1 and CDR2: SEHNR and FQNEAQ (reference sequence). The CDR3 sequence is CASSLNGRETQYF. In DNA, the CDR3 is TGTGCCAGCAGCTTAAATGGGAGAGAGACCCAGTACTTC.

This clone was seen a single time. This chain links TRBV7-9 with TRBJ2-5; D is possibly TRBD1 (5 bases). CDR3 size: 15 residues. The V and J ends lost 1 base and 4 bases respectively, with 13 bases between them. Germline V gene data show CDR1 as SEHNR and CDR2 as FQNEAQ (reference sequence). This CDR3 is CASSLVGQGRETQYF. CDR3 DNA: TGTGCCAGCAGCTTAGTCGGTCAGGGTCGAGAGACCCAGTACTTC.

The CDR3 coding sequence is TGTGCCAGCAGATCAGGGTATTTTGGGGAGACCCAGTACTTC. Translated, it gives CASRSGYFGETQYF. V is TRBV25-1 and J is TRBJ2-5; maybe TRBD1 (5 bases). The germline V gene has CDR1 MGHDK and CDR2 SYGVNS. This CDR3 is built from 14 residues. Trimming took 6 bases from V and 5 from J, leaving 16 bases between them.